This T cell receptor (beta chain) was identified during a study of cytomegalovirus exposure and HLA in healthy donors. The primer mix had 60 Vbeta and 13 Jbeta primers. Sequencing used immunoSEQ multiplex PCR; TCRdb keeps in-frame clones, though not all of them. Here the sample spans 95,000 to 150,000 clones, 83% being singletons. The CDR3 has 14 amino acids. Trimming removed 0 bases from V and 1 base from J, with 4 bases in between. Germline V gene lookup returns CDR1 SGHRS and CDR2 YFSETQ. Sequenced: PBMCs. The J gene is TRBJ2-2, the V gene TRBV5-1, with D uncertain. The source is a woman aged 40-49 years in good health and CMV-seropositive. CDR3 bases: TGCGCCAGCAGCTTGGCCAGGAACACCGGGGAGCTGTTTTTT. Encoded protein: CASSLARNTGELFF.